In its sample, the clone carrying this T cell receptor (beta chain) was seen a few times. The antigen is unknown. V shed 0 bases and J shed 5 bases, with 3 bases lying between them. The CDR3 is 12 residues long. CDR1 and CDR2 from the germline V gene are SGDLS and YYNGEE. These data are taken from a study of cytomegalovirus exposure and HLA in healthy donors. Study observations and caveats: The HLA-A and HLA-B alleles of most subjects were reportedly predicted accurately from TCR beta sequences. What a later analysis showed was that several of the most significant clusters appeared linked to common viral pathogens.

It was with 60 Vbeta and 13 Jbeta primers that the PCR ran. The repertoire was sequenced with immunoSEQ multiplex PCR; TCRdb's copy has only in-frame clones and lacks some. The sample shows 180,000 or so clones, 75% to 85% of them seen only once. All donors participated as healthy donors of bone marrow. The receptor's source is a female donor in good health and CMV-seronegative. The sequencing sample was made of PBMCs. The chain recombines TRBV9 with TRBJ1-5; D call uncertain. DNA of the CDR3: TGTGCCAGCAGCGTAGGAGATCAGCCCCAGCATTTT. Translation gives CASSVGDQPQHF.